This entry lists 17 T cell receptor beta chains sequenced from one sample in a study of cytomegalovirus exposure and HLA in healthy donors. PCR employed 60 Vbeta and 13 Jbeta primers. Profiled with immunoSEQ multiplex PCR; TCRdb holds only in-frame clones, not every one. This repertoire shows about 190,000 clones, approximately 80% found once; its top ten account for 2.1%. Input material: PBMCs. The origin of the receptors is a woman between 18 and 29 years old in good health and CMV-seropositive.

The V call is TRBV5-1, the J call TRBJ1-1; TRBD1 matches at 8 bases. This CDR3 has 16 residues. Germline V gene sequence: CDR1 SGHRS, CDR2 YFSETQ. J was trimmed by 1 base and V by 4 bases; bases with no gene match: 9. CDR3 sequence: CASSPNNGQGNTEAFF. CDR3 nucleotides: TGCGCCAGCAGCCCCAATAACGGACAGGGGAACACTGAAGCTTTCTTT.

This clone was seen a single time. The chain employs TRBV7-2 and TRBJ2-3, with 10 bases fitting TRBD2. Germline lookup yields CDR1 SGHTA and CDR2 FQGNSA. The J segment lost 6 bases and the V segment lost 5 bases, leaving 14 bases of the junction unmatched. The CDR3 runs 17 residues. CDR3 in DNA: TGTGCCAGCAGCCCCAGCGGGCTAGCGGGGGAACTCGATACGCAGTATTTT. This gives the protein CASSPSGLAGELDTQYF. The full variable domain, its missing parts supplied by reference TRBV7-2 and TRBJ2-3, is GAGVSQSPSNKVTEKGKDVELRCDPISGHTALYWYRQSLGQGLEFLIYFQGNSAPDKSGLPSDRFSAERTGGSVSTLTIQRTQQEDSAVYLCASSPSGLAGELDTQYFGPGTRLTVL.

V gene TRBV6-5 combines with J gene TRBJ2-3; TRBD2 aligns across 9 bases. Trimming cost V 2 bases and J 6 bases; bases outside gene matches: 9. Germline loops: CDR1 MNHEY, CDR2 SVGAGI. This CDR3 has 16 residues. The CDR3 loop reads CASSYGSSGGKDTQYF. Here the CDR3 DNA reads TGTGCCAGCAGTTACGGGAGTAGCGGGGGCAAGGATACGCAGTATTTT.

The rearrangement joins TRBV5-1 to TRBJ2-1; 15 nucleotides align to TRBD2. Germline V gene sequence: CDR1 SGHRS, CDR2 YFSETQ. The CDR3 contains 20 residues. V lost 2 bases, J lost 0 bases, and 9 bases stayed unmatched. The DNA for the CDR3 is TGCGCCAGCAGCTTCCCCACTCCGGGACTAGCGGGGGGCTCCTACAATGAGCAGTTCTTC. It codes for CASSFPTPGLAGGSYNEQFF.

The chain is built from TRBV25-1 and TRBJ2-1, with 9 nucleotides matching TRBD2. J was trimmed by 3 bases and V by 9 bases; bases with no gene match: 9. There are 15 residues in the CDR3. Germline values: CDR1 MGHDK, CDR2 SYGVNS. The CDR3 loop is CARGKRGAFYNEQFF. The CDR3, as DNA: TGTGCCAGAGGTAAGCGGGGGGCCTTCTACAATGAGCAGTTCTTC.

The CDR3, as DNA: TGTGCCAGCAGTGAAGAGAGCGGGGGGGCCTACGAGCAGTACGTC. Its protein product is CASSEESGGAYEQYV. The J gene is TRBJ2-7, the V gene TRBV6-1; TRBD2 aligns across 10 bases. The V and J ends lost 1 base and 2 bases, in that order; junction bases with no gene match: 2. The CDR3 is made up of 15 amino acids. Germline lookup yields CDR1 MNHNS and CDR2 SASEGT.

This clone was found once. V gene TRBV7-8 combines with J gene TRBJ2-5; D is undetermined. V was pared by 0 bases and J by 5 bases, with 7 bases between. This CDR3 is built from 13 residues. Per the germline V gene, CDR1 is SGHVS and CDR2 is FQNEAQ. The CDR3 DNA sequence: TGTGCCAGCAGCTTAGCCCCGAGCGAGACCCAGTACTTC. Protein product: CASSLAPSETQYF.

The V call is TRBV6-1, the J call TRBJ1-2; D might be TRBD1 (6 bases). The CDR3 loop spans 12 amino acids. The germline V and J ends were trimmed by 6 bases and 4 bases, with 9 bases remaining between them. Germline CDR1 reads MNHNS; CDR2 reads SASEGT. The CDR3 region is CASRTRGYGYTF. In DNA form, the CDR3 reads TGTGCCAGCAGAACCAGGGGCTATGGCTACACCTTC.

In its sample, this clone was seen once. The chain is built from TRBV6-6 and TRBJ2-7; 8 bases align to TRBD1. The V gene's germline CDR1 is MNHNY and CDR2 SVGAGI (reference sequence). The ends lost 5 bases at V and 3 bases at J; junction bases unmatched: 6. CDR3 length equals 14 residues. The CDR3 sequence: CASSKDRGLYEQYF. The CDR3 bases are TGTGCCAGCAGTAAAGACAGGGGACTCTACGAGCAGTACTTC.

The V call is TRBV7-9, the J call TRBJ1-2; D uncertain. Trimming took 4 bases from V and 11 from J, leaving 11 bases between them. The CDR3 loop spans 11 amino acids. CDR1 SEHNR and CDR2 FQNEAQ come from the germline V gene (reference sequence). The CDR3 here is CASSSGYWYTF. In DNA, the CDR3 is TGTGCCAGCAGCTCCGGGTACTGGTACACCTTC.

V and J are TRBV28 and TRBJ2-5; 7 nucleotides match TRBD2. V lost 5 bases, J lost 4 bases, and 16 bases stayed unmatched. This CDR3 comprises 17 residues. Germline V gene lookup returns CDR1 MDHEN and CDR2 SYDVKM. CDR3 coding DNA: TGTGCCAGCAGTCGACCACCGACTAGCCGGCGGCGAGAGACCCAGTACTTC. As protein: CASSRPPTSRRRETQYF.

CDR3 sequence (DNA): TGTGCCAGCAGACGAGGCAGTTCCGACTATGGCTACACCTTC. Translated, it gives CASRRGSSDYGYTF. The chain has TRBV6-6 and TRBJ1-2; D not certain. V was shortened by 6 bases and J by 3 bases, with 14 bases between the two germline ends. The CDR3 sequence is 14 residues long. CDR1 and CDR2 from the germline V gene are MNHNY and SVGAGI (reference sequence).

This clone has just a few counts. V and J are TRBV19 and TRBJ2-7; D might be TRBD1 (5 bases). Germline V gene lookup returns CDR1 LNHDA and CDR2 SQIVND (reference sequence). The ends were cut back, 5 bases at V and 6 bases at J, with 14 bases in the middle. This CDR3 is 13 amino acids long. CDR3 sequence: CASSPQGFGEQYF. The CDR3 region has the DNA TGTGCCAGTAGTCCTCAGGGTTTCGGCGAGCAGTACTTC.

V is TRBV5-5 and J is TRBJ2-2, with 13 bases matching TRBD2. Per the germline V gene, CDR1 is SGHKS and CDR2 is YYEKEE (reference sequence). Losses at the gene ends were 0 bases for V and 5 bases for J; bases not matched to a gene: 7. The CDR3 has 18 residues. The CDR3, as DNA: TGTGCCAGCAGCTTGGGACTAGCGGGGGGCCGTGGGACCGGGGAGCTGTTTTTT. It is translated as CASSLGLAGGRGTGELFF.

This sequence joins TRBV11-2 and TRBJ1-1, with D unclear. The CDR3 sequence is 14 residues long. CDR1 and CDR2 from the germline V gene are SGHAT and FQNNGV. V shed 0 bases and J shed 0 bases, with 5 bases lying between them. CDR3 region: CASSLDILNTEAFF. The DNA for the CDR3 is TGTGCCAGCAGCTTAGATATCTTGAACACTGAAGCTTTCTTT.

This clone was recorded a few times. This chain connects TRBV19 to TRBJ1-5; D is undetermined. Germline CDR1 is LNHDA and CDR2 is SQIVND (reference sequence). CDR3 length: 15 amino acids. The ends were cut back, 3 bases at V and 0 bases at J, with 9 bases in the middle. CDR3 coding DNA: TGTGCCAGTAGTATTTCAGAATATAGCAATCAGCCCCAGCATTTT. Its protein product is CASSISEYSNQPQHF.

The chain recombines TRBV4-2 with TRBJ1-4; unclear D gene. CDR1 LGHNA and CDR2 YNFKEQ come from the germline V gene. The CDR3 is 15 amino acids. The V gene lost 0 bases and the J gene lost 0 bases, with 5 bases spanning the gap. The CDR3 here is CASSQDTATNEKLFF. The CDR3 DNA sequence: TGTGCCAGCAGCCAAGATACAGCAACTAATGAAAAACTGTTTTTT.